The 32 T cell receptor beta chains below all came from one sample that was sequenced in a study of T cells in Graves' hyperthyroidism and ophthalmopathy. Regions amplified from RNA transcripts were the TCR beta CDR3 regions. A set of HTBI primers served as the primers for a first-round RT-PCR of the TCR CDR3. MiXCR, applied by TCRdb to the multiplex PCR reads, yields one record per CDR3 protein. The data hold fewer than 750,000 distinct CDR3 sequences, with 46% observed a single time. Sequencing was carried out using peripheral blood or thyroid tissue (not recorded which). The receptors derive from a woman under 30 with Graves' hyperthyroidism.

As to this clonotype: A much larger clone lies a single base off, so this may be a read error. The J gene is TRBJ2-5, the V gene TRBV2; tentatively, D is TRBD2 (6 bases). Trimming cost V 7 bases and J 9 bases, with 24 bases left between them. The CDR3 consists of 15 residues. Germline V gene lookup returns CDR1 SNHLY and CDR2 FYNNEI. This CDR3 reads CASTETGFRGEAQYF. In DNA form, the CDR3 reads TGTGCCAGCACCGAGACCGGGTTCAGAGGGGAGGCCCAGTACTTC. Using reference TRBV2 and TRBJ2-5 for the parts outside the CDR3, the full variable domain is EPEVTQTPSHQVTQMGQEVILRCVPISNHLYFYWYRQILGQKVEFLVSFYNNEISEKSEIFDDQFSVERPDGSNFTLKIRSTKLEDSAMYFCASTETGFRGEAQYFGPGTRLLVL.

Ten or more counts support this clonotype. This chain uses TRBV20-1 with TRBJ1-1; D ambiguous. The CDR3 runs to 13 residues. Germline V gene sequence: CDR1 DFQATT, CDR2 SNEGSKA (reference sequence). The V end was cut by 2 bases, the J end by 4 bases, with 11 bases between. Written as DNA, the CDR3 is TGCAGTGCTAGACATGCACGGGGCACTGAAGCTTTCTTT. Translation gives CSARHARGTEAFF.

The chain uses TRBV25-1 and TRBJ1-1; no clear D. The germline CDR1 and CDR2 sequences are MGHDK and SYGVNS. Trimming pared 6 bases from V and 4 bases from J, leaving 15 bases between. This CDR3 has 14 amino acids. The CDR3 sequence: CASSFSDLSTEAFF. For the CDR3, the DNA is TGTGCCAGCAGCTTTTCGGATCTGAGCACTGAAGCTTTCTTT. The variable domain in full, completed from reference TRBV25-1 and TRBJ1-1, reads EADIYQTPRYLVIGTGKKITLECSQTMGHDKMYWYQQDPGMELHLIHYSYGVNSTEKGDLSSESTVSRIRTEHFPLTLESARPSHTSQYLCASSFSDLSTEAFFGQGTRLTVV.

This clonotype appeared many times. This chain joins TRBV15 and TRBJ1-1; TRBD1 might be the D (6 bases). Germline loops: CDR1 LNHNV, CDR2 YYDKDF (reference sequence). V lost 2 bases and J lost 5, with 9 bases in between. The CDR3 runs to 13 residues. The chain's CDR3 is CATSRTRGTEAFF. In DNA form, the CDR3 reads TGTGCCACCAGCAGAACCAGGGGTACTGAAGCTTTCTTT.

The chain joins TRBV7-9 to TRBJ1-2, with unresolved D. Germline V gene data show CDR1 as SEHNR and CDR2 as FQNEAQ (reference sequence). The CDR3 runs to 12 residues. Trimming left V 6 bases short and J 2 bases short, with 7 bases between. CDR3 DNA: TGTGCCAGCAGTCCGCAAAACTATGGCTACACCTTC. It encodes CASSPQNYGYTF.

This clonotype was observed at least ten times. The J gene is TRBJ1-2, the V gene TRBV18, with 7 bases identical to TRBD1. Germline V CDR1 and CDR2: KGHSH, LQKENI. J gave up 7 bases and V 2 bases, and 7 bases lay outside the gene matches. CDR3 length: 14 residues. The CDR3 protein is CASSPGQGDPGYTF. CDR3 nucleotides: TGTGCCAGCTCACCAGGGCAGGGGGATCCTGGCTACACCTTC.

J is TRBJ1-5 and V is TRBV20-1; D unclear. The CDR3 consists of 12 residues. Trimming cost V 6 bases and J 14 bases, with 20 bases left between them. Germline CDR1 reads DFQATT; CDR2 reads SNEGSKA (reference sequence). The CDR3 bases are TGCAGTGCCCAGGCCGGTGGGGTCTACGAGCATTTT. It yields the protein CSAQAGGVYEHF.

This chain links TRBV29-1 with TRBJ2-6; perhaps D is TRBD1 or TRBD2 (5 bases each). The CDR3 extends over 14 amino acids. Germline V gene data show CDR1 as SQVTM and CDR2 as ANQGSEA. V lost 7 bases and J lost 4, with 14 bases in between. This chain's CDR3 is CSGRDGVGANVLTF. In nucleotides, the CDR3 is TGCAGCGGTAGGGACGGCGTGGGGGCCAACGTCCTGACTTTC.

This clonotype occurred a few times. For the CDR3, the DNA is TGTGCCAGCAGCTGGGACAGCTCGAACACCGGGGAGCTGTTTTTT. Translated, it gives CASSWDSSNTGELFF. The chain couples TRBV6-6 to TRBJ2-2; 7 bases match TRBD1. Trimming cost V 6 bases and J 0 bases; bases outside gene matches: 4. Germline V gives CDR1 MNHNY, CDR2 SVGAGI (reference sequence). The CDR3 covers 15 residues.

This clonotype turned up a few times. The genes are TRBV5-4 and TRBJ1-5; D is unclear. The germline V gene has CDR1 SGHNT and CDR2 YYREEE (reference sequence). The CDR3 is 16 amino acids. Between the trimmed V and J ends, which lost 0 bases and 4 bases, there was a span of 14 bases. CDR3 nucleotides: TGTGCCAGCAGCTTGGGGCCTTTTACTGAAAATCAGCCCCAGCATTTT. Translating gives CASSLGPFTENQPQHF.

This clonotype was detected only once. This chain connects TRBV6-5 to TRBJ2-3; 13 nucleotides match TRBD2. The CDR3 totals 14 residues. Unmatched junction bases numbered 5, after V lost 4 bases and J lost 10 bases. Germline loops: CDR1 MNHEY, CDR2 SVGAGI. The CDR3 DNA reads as TGTGCCAGCAGTTCCGGACTAGCGGGAGTGGCGCAGTATTTT. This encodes CASSSGLAGVAQYF.

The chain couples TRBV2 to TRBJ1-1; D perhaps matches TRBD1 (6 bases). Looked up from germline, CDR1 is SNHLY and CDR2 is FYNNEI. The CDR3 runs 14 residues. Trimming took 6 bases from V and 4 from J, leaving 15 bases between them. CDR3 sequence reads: CASRPLRGGTEAFF. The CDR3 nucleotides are TGTGCCAGCAGACCTCTCAGGGGTGGCACTGAAGCTTTCTTT.

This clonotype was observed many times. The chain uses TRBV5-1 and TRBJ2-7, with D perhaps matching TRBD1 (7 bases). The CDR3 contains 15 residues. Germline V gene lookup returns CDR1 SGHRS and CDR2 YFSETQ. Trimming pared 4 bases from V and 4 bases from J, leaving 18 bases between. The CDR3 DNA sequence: TGCGCCAGCAGCCAGGGGACAGCTGCGGGGTACGAGCAGTACTTC. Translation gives CASSQGTAAGYEQYF. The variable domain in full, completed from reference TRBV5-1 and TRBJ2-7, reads KAGVTQTPRYLIKTRGQQVTLSCSPISGHRSVSWYQQTPGQGLQFLFEYFSETQRNKGNFPGRFSGRQFSNSRSEMNVSTLELGDSALYLCASSQGTAAGYEQYFGPGTRLTVT.

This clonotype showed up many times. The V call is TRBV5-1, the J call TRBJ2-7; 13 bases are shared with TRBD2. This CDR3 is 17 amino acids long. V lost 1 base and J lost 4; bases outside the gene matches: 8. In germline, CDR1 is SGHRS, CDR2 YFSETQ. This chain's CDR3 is CASSLRIRTSGSYEQYF. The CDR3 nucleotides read TGCGCCAGCAGCTTGAGGATTCGGACTAGCGGGAGTTACGAGCAGTACTTC.

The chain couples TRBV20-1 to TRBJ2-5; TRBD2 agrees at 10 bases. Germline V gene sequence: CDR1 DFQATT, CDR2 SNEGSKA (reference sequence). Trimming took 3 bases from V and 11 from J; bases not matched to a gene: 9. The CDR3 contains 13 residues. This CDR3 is CSASASGRDEQYF. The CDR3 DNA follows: TGCAGTGCTAGTGCTAGCGGGAGAGATGAGCAGTACTTC.

In DNA form, the CDR3 reads TGTGCCAGCAGCTTTCGGGGACAGGGGGCAGCGAACACTGAAGCTTTCTTT. Its protein is CASSFRGQGAANTEAFF. The chain couples TRBV7-8 to TRBJ1-1; 12 positions match TRBD1. The CDR3 covers 17 residues. The germline CDR1 and CDR2 sequences are SGHVS and FQNEAQ. Unmatched junction bases numbered 6, after V lost 3 bases and J lost 1 base.

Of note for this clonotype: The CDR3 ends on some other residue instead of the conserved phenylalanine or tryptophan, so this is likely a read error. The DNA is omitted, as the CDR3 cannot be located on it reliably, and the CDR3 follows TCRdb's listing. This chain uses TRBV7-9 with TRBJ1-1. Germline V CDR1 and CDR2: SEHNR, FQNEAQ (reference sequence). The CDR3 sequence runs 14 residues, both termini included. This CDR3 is CASSPRALAGVGSG.

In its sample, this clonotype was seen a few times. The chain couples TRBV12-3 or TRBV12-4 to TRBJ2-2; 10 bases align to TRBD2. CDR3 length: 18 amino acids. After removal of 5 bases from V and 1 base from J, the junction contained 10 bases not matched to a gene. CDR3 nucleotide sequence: TGTGCCAGCAGTCTTCTCCCCTGGACTAGCGGGAACACCGGGGAGCTGTTTTTT. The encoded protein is CASSLLPWTSGNTGELFF.

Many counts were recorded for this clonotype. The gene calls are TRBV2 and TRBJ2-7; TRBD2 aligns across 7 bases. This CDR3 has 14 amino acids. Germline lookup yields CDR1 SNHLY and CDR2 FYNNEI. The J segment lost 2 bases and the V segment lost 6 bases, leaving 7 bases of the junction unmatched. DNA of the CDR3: TGTGCCAGCAGAGAGAGAGGACTAGCCTACGAGCAGTACTTC. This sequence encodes CASRERGLAYEQYF.

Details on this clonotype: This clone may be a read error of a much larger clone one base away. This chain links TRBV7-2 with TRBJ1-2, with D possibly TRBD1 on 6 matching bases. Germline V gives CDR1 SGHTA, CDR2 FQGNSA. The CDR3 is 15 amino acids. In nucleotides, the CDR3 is TGTGACAGCAGCTTAGAGGGGGGTGTAAGCTATGGCTACACCTTC. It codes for CDSSLEGGVSYGYTF.

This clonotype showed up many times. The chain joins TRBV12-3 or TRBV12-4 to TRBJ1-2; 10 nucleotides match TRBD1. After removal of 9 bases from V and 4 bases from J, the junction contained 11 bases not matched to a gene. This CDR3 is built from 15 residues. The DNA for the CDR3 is TGTGCCAGTCAACCCGGGACAGGGGTCGGCTATGGCTACACCTTC. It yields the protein CASQPGTGVGYGYTF.

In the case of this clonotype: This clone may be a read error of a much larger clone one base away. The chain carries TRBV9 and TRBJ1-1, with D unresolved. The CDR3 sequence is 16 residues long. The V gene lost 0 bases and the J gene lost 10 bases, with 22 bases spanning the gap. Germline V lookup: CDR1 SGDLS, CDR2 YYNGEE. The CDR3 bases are TGTGCCAGCAGCGTAGTTCCCTCACCCCCCATCATAGGAGCTTTCTTT. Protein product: CASSVVPSPPIIGAFF.

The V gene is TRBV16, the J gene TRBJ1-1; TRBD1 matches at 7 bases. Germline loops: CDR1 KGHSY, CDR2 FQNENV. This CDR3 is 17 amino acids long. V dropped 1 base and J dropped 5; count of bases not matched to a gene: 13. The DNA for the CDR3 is TGTGCCAGCAGCCAATTTACGTCGGCCAGGGGGAGGACTGAAGCTTTCTTT. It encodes CASSQFTSARGRTEAFF.

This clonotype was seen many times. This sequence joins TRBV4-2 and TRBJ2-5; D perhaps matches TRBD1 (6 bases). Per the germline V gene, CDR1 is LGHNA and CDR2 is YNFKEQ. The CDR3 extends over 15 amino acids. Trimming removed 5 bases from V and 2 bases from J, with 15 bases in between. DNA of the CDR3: TGTGCCAGCAGCTCCAGGGGTGGGGCACAAGAGACCCAGTACTTC. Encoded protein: CASSSRGGAQETQYF.

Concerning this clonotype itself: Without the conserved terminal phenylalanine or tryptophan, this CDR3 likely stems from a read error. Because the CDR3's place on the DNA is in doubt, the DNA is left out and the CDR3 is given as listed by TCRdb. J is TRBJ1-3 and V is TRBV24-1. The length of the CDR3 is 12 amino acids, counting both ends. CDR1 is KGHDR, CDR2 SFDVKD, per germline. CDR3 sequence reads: CATSDGGLAANT.

Here the CDR3 reads CASSGGVAFAQETQYF. The DNA for the CDR3 is TGTGCCAGCAGCGGGGGGGTAGCCTTTGCCCAAGAGACCCAGTACTTC. The rearrangement uses TRBV7-2 and TRBJ2-5; 7 bases fit TRBD2. Germline CDR1 reads SGHTA; CDR2 reads FQGNSA. The CDR3 is 16 residues long. V was pared by 5 bases and J by 1 base, with 10 bases of the junction left unmatched.

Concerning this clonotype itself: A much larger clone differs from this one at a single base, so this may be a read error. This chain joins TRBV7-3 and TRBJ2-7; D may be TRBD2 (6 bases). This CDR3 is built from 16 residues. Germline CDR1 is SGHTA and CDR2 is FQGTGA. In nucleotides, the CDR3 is TGCGCCAGCAGCCAAGTGGGGAGGAATCTTGATGTCGAGCAGTGCTTC. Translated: CASSQVGRNLDVEQCF.

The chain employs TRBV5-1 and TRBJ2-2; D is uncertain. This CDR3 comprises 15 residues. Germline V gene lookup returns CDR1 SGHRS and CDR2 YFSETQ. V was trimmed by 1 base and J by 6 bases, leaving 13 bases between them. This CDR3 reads CASSLLGRTAGELFF. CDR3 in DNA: TGCGCCAGCAGCTTGTTGGGAAGAACAGCCGGGGAGCTGTTTTTT.

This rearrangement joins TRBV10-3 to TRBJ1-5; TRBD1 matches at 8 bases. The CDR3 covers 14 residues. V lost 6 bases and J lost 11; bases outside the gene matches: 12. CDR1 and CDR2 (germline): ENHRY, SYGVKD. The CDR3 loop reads CAIRDRAGQETQHF. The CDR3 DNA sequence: TGTGCCATCAGGGACAGGGCGGGCCAAGAGACCCAGCATTTT.

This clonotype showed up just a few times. CDR3 DNA: TGTGCCAGCAGCCACGCTAGCGGTACCACAGATACGCAGTATTTT. The encoded protein is CASSHASGTTDTQYF. V gene TRBV7-6 combines with J gene TRBJ2-3; TRBD2 matches 7 bases. V dropped 5 bases and J dropped 2; count of bases not matched to a gene: 7. The germline V gene encodes CDR1 SGHVS and CDR2 FNYEAQ. The CDR3 runs to 15 residues.

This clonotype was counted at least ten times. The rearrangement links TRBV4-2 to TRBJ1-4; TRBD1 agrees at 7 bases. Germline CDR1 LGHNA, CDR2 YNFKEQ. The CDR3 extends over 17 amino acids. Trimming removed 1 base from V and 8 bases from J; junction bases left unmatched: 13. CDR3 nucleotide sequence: TGTGCCAGCAGCCAAGCTCAAAGGGGGCGCAGCAACGAAAAACTGTTTTTT. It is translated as CASSQAQRGRSNEKLFF.

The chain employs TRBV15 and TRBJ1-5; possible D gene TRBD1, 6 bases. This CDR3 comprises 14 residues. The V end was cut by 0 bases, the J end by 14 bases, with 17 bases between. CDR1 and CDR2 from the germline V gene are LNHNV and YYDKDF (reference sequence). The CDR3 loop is CATSREQGGSYEHF. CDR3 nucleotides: TGTGCCACCAGCAGAGAACAGGGAGGATCCTACGAGCATTTT.